This entry features one T cell receptor beta chain sequence. The data are from a study of OX40 agonist ivuxolimab in advanced cancers. As for the study in general: Ivuxolimab, an agonistic anti-OX40 (CD134) antibody, was given to patients. Administration of intravenous ivuxolimab to patients occurred every 2 weeks at 0.01 to 10 mg/kg. Enrollees could have had prior anti-PD-1, anti-PD-L1 or anti-CTLA-4 therapy, which more than 30% had received. Cohort: more than 75% men, mean age around 55, aged roughly 23 to 90.

The data were produced by immunoSEQ multiplex PCR, yet TCRdb's version contains in-frame clones alone and is incomplete. The sample holds around 19,000 clones, less than 75% seen once. Germline V gene lookup returns CDR1 LGHNA and CDR2 YSLEER. J was trimmed by 4 bases and V by 0 bases; bases with no gene match: 5. The CDR3 consists of 15 residues. Specimen: CD4+ or CD8+ T cells sorted from blood, collected in a trial of the OX40 agonist ivuxolimab. The receptor was isolated from an adult with an advanced solid tumor such as melanoma, head and neck, liver or kidney cancer. The V call is TRBV4-3, the J call TRBJ2-7, with TRBD2 matching 8 bases. CDR3 nucleotides: TGCGCCAGCAGCCAAGATAGCGGGGACGGGTACGAGCAGTACTTC. This encodes CASSQDSGDGYEQYF.